What follows are 9 T cell receptor beta chains derived from one specimen sequenced in a study of naive and memory T cell subsets. The study, taken as a whole, reports: A few larger clonotypes appeared in naive repertoires, especially CD8, possibly memory cells re-expressing CD45RA.

These receptors have no known antigen. Two oligonucleotides, mixed equimolar, formed the beta constant-region primer covering TRBC1 and TRBC2. The ligated cDNA underwent four PCR rounds using SP2 and nested alpha and beta constant-region primers. TCRdb analysed the UMI-ligation and nested PCR reads with MiXCR anew, one entry per CDR3 protein. The sample lists around 140,000 distinct CDR3 sequences, approximately 24% seen once, with roughly 0.1% in the top ten. Sequenced: naive CD4+ T cells from blood. The receptors shown here come from a human donor in good health.

The chain is built from TRBV7-3 and TRBJ2-2; tentatively, D is TRBD1 (6 bases). This CDR3 region has 13 residues. Germline V gene data show CDR1 as SGHTA and CDR2 as FQGTGA. The V end lost 2 bases, the J end lost 5 bases, and 6 bases lay between the germline ends. The CDR3 spells CASSLQGTGELFF. The CDR3 DNA reads TGTGCCAGCAGCTTACAGGGGACCGGGGAGCTGTTTTTT. Drawing the rest from reference TRBV7-3 and TRBJ2-2, the complete variable domain is GAGVSQTPSNKVTEKGKYVELRCDPISGHTALYWYRQSLGQGPEFLIYFQGTGAADDSGLPNDRFFAVRPEGSVSTLKIQRTERGDSAVYLCASSLQGTGELFFGEGSRLTVL.

The table lists this clonotype with many counts. This rearrangement joins TRBV2 to TRBJ2-1; maybe TRBD2 (5 bases). V lost 5 bases to trimming and J lost 9 bases, with 14 bases between them. CDR1 and CDR2 from the germline V gene are SNHLY and FYNNEI. The CDR3 sequence is 13 residues long. CDR3: CASSPAEFSEQFF. As DNA, the CDR3 is TGTGCCAGCAGTCCAGCGGAGTTCAGTGAGCAGTTCTTC. The complete variable domain, with remaining parts taken from reference TRBV2 and TRBJ2-1, reads EPEVTQTPSHQVTQMGQEVILRCVPISNHLYFYWYRQILGQKVEFLVSFYNNEISEKSEIFDDQFSVERPDGSNFTLKIRSTKLEDSAMYFCASSPAEFSEQFFGPGTRLTVL.

The chain is built from TRBV6-6 and TRBJ2-1; D assignment may be TRBD1 or TRBD2 (5 bases each). CDR3 size: 13 residues. The germline V and J ends were trimmed by 5 bases and 3 bases, with 8 bases remaining between them. Germline V CDR1 and CDR2: MNHNY, SVGAGI (reference sequence). CDR3 nucleotides: TGTGCCAGCAGTCGGGACGTCTACAATGAGCAGTTCTTC. Its protein is CASSRDVYNEQFF.

This clonotype was observed a handful of times. This sequence joins TRBV6-2 or TRBV6-3 and TRBJ1-1; D gene ambiguous. Germline values: CDR1 MNHEY, CDR2 SVGEGT. The CDR3 runs to 15 residues. Trimming cost V 0 bases and J 5 bases, with 13 bases left between them. CDR3 loop: CASSYSMFVGTEAFF. CDR3 coding DNA: TGTGCCAGCAGTTACTCGATGTTCGTAGGAACTGAAGCTTTCTTT.

The V gene is TRBV5-1, the J gene TRBJ2-7; D call uncertain. Germline values: CDR1 SGHRS, CDR2 YFSETQ. The CDR3 sequence is 12 residues long. Between the trimmed V and J ends, which lost 0 bases and 2 bases, there was a span of 3 bases. CDR3 nucleotides: TGCGCCAGCAGCTTGGACGCCTACGAGCAGTACTTC. It translates to CASSLDAYEQYF.

CDR3 loop: CSVKGPNTEAFF. CDR3 DNA sequence: TGCAGCGTTAAAGGCCCGAACACTGAAGCTTTCTTT. The chain couples TRBV29-1 to TRBJ1-1; D unclear. V shed 5 bases and J shed 1 base, with 8 bases lying between them. CDR1 is SQVTM and CDR2 is ANQGSEA in the germline V gene. This CDR3 spans 12 amino acids. The full variable domain, rest sourced from reference TRBV29-1 and TRBJ1-1, is SAVISQKPSRDICQRGTSLTIQCQVDSQVTMMFWYRQQPGQSLTLIATANQGSEATYESGFVIDKFPISRPNLTFSTLTVSNMSPEDSSIYLCSVKGPNTEAFFGQGTRLTVV.

The chain recombines TRBV6-5 with TRBJ2-7; 13 bases agree with TRBD2. V lost 6 bases and J lost 11; bases outside the gene matches: 10. CDR3 length equals 14 residues. Per the germline V gene, CDR1 is MNHEY and CDR2 is SVGAGI. The CDR3 nucleotides read TGTGCCAGCAGGATCGGGACTAGCGGGATGCGTGAGTACTTC. Its protein is CASRIGTSGMREYF.

In its sample, this clonotype was seen many times. The chain has TRBV7-7 and TRBJ1-3, with TRBD1 matching over 9 bases. Germline CDR1 reads SSHAT; CDR2 reads FNYEAQ (reference sequence). The V segment lost 5 bases and the J segment 11 bases; nucleotides outside the gene matches: 13. The length of the CDR3 is 15 residues. CDR3 loop: CASSAGQGHGNAIYF. In DNA form, the CDR3 reads TGTGCCAGCAGCGCCGGACAGGGGCACGGAAATGCCATATATTTT.

This clonotype was counted at least ten times. The chain carries TRBV7-9 and TRBJ2-3; a weak D match, TRBD2 (5 bases). Trimming removed 1 base from V and 0 bases from J, with 14 bases in between. The CDR3 runs to 17 residues. Per the germline V gene, CDR1 is SEHNR and CDR2 is FQNEAQ (reference sequence). In DNA, the CDR3 is TGTGCCAGCAGCTTAGGGCAAGGGAGTATGAGCACAGATACGCAGTATTTT. Protein product: CASSLGQGSMSTDTQYF.